This T cell receptor beta chain was sequenced for a study of tumor-infiltrating lymphocytes in primary liver carcinoma. About the research overall: Roughly 3.5 to 8 million productive TCRbeta reads came from each sample, comparable across tissue types.

The template, about 500 ng total RNA, yielded TCR beta cDNA made with a constant-region primer. ARM-PCR was slightly modified, and three nested multiplex PCR rounds with it gave rise to the TCR beta libraries. The study ran its first two PCR rounds for nine to eleven cycles each, using TRBV1-TRBV30 forward primers and a C-beta reverse primer. One entry per CDR3 protein, called by TCRdb with MiXCR from the multiplex PCR reads. The data hold 45,000 to 55,000 distinct CDR3 sequences, with 70% to 85% observed a single time. Unsorted bulk tissue (about 20-30 mg) underwent RNA and DNA co-extraction. Surgeons treated the primary liver carcinoma of the patients by surgical resection. About this clonotype: The antigen remains unidentified. Mismatch with germline at one junction end may stem from a read error.

The CDR3 contains 18 residues. CDR1 is MDHEN, CDR2 SYDVKM, per germline. Study outcomes and limitations: A small share of top clones, only about 7-25%, was found in all five tumor regions. Tumor-adjacent and tumor-blood pairs shared less of their repertoires than tumor region pairs shared.

This sequence originates from a middle-aged man with primary liver carcinoma and hepatitis B virus infection. Source material: liver tumor tissue from sampling region 2. Subset meaning: tumor region T2, inferior pole. The chain combines TRBV28 with TRBJ2-3; 7 bases agree with TRBD2. DNA for the CDR3: TGTACCAGCAGTCAATGGGCGGGAGAGGCCCTGAACACAGATACGCAGTATTTT. Translated: CTSSQWAGEALNTDTQYF.